These 2 T cell receptor beta chains were sequenced from one sample in a study of response to subunit inactivated influenza vaccine. TCRdb fed the RT-PCR reads into MiXCR, producing one record per CDR3 protein. The sample records approximately 570,000 distinct CDR3 sequences, around 8% being singletons. The material was PBMCs from blood, obtained roughly 24 months after vaccination. Receptors were obtained from a man aged 50-75 years who received an inactivated influenza vaccine.

The gene calls are TRBV6-2 or TRBV6-3 and TRBJ2-4; 14 bases align to TRBD2. V lost 6 bases and J lost 0; bases outside the gene matches: 1. Germline V gives CDR1 MNHEY, CDR2 SVGEGT. The CDR3 is 16 amino acids. The CDR3 here is CASSGLAGGAKNIQYF. The CDR3 DNA sequence: TGTGCCAGCAGCGGACTAGCGGGAGGAGCCAAAAACATTCAGTACTTC.

This clonotype was seen more than once but under ten times. The chain employs TRBV6-5 and TRBJ2-3; D possibly corresponds to TRBD2 (6 bases). CDR1 MNHEY and CDR2 SVGAGI come from the germline V gene. V gave up 0 bases and J gave up 3 bases, with 10 bases separating them. The CDR3 is 15 residues long. CDR3 amino acids: CASSYSGSRTDTQYF. The CDR3, as DNA: TGTGCCAGCAGTTACTCCGGGAGCCGGACAGATACGCAGTATTTT.